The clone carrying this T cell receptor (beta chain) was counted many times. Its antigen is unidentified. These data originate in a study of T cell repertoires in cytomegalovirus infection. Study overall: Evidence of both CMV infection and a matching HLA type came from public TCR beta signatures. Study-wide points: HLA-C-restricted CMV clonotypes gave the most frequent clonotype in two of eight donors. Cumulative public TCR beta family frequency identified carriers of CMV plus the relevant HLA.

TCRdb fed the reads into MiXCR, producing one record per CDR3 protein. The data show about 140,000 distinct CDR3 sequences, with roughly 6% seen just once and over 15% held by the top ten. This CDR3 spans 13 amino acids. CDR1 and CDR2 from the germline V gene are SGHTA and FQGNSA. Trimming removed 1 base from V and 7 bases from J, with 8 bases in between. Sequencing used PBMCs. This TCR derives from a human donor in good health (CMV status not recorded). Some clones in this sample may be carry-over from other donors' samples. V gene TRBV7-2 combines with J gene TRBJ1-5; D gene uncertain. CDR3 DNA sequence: TGTGCCAGCAGCTTAGGGGTGAGCCAGCCCCAGCATTTT. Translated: CASSLGVSQPQHF.